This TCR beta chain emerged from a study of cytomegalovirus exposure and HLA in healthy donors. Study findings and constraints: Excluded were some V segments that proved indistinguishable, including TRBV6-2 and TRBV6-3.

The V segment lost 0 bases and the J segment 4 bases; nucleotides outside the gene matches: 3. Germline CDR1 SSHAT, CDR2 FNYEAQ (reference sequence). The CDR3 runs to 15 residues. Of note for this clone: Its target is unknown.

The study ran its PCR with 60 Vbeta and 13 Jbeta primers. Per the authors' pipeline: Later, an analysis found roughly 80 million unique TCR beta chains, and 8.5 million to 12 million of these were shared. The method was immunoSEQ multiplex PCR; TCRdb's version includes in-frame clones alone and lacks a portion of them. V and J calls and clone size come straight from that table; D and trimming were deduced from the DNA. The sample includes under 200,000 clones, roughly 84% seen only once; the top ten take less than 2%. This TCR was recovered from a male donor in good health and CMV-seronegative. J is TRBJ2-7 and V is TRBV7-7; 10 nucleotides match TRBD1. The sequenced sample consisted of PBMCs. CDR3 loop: CASSLATGQGYEQYF. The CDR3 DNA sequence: TGTGCCAGCAGCTTAGCAACGGGACAGGGGTACGAGCAGTACTTC.